These T cell receptor beta chains were read from a single sample in a study of blood T cell repertoires in COVID-19. Libraries were prepared by immunoSEQ multiplex PCR; TCRdb keeps only in-frame clonotypes and omits some of them. This table has about 300,000 clones, approximately 86% appearing once. Sequencing input: PBMCs or T cells enriched from blood (not recorded which). These receptors were obtained from a woman aged 18 to 35 who had recovered from COVID-19. Both conserved end residues are part of each CDR3. Fields, in order: V gene, clone size, J gene, CDR3 protein. Only part of the rows carry a size: once, few, many, or a class if the clone is expanded.

v_call: TRBV11-2
clone_size: .
j_call: TRBJ2-7
cdr3_aa: CASGLGRDKIYEQYF

v_call: TRBV27
clone_size: .
j_call: TRBJ2-7
cdr3_aa: CASSWGTGYEQYF

v_call: TRBV7-8
clone_size: .
j_call: TRBJ2-7
cdr3_aa: CASSLPGVGAYEQYF

v_call: TRBV18
clone_size: .
j_call: TRBJ2-1
cdr3_aa: CASSTGLAGGNEQFF

v_call: TRBV12-3/TRBV12-4
clone_size: .
j_call: TRBJ2-7
cdr3_aa: CASSLSSGAEQYF

v_call: TRBV14
clone_size: few
j_call: TRBJ1-1
cdr3_aa: CASSQEGSTVRAFF

v_call: TRBV28
clone_size: .
j_call: TRBJ2-7
cdr3_aa: CASSFLYRGRREQYF

v_call: TRBV5-1
clone_size: .
j_call: TRBJ2-5
cdr3_aa: CASGSGFFQETQYF

v_call: TRBV6-2/TRBV6-3
clone_size: few
j_call: TRBJ1-1
cdr3_aa: CASSPDTQASTEAFF

v_call: TRBV29-1
clone_size: .
j_call: TRBJ2-7
cdr3_aa: CSVYPTSGRSYEQYF

v_call: TRBV4-3
clone_size: .
j_call: TRBJ1-6
cdr3_aa: CASSQSGGTSPLHF

v_call: TRBV15
clone_size: many
j_call: TRBJ1-3
cdr3_aa: CATSRVGEGNTIYF

v_call: TRBV25-1
clone_size: .
j_call: TRBJ1-6
cdr3_aa: CASSGTGTSYNSPLHF

v_call: TRBV4-1
clone_size: few
j_call: TRBJ2-7
cdr3_aa: CASSGGTEAYEQYF

v_call: TRBV5-1
clone_size: .
j_call: TRBJ2-1
cdr3_aa: CASSLAPGGPGEQFF

v_call: TRBV5-1
clone_size: .
j_call: TRBJ2-5
cdr3_aa: CASSLWAEPQETQYF

v_call: TRBV5-6
clone_size: many
j_call: TRBJ2-7
cdr3_aa: CASSTWRGLAGSYEQYF

v_call: TRBV19
clone_size: .
j_call: TRBJ1-6
cdr3_aa: CASSSQGGGSYNSPLHF

v_call: TRBV2
clone_size: once
j_call: TRBJ2-3
cdr3_aa: CASNSELAGLTDTQYF

v_call: TRBV11-3
clone_size: once
j_call: TRBJ2-1
cdr3_aa: CASSLGHSTSYNEQFF

v_call: TRBV15
clone_size: .
j_call: TRBJ1-4
cdr3_aa: CATGLSGSNEKLFF

v_call: TRBV7-2
clone_size: .
j_call: TRBJ2-2
cdr3_aa: CASSLGGRATGELFF

v_call: TRBV28
clone_size: .
j_call: TRBJ2-3
cdr3_aa: CASSFPGLGTDTQYF

v_call: TRBV6-2/TRBV6-3
clone_size: .
j_call: TRBJ2-2
cdr3_aa: CASSKDRGPGELFF

v_call: TRBV3-1/TRBV3-2
clone_size: .
j_call: TRBJ1-1
cdr3_aa: CASSPRGLNTEAFF

v_call: TRBV19
clone_size: .
j_call: TRBJ2-7
cdr3_aa: CATEARGGFKQYF

v_call: TRBV18
clone_size: .
j_call: TRBJ2-3
cdr3_aa: CASSHQLRGNNTQYF

v_call: TRBV28
clone_size: .
j_call: TRBJ2-7
cdr3_aa: CASGTETSGSF

v_call: TRBV7-9
clone_size: few
j_call: TRBJ1-2
cdr3_aa: CASRRDTAQHGYTF

v_call: TRBV30
clone_size: .
j_call: TRBJ2-3
cdr3_aa: CASRGDLSSTDTQYF

v_call: TRBV2
clone_size: .
j_call: TRBJ1-2
cdr3_aa: CAGKDTTRPTF

v_call: TRBV18
clone_size: .
j_call: TRBJ2-1
cdr3_aa: CASSRLAGGDEQFF

v_call: TRBV11-2
clone_size: .
j_call: TRBJ1-3
cdr3_aa: CASSSGTSSSGNTIYF

v_call: TRBV12-3/TRBV12-4
clone_size: .
j_call: TRBJ1-3
cdr3_aa: CASSSGNTIYF

v_call: TRBV30
clone_size: .
j_call: TRBJ1-1
cdr3_aa: CAWSLKGREYTEAFF